This T cell receptor beta chain originates from a study of blood T cell repertoires in COVID-19. Overall study: Specimens from acute and convalescent COVID-19 originated in the United States, Italy and Spain. The cDNA or gDNA used as material had been derived from T cells, B-cell-depleted T cells, or PBMCs.

Per the original methods: Scientists estimated how many nucleated cells there were by amplifying reference gene primers. Sequencing used immunoSEQ multiplex PCR; TCRdb keeps in-frame clones, though not all of them. The V and J calls and clone size were taken over from that table, and D and trimming were inferred from the DNA. The repertoire holds 200,000 or so clones, with around 80% as singletons. Trimming removed 4 bases at V and 5 bases at J, with 12 bases between. This CDR3 spans 14 amino acids. Germline V gene lookup returns CDR1 SGHTA and CDR2 FQGNSA. The rearrangement uses TRBV7-2 and TRBJ2-1, with D unclear. This TCR derives from a man in his thirties or forties with active or convalescent COVID-19. Sequencing was done on a sample of peripheral blood. The CDR3 reads CASSSPRGNNEQFF. The CDR3 DNA follows: TGTGCCAGCAGCTCCCCCCGAGGTAACAATGAGCAGTTCTTC.